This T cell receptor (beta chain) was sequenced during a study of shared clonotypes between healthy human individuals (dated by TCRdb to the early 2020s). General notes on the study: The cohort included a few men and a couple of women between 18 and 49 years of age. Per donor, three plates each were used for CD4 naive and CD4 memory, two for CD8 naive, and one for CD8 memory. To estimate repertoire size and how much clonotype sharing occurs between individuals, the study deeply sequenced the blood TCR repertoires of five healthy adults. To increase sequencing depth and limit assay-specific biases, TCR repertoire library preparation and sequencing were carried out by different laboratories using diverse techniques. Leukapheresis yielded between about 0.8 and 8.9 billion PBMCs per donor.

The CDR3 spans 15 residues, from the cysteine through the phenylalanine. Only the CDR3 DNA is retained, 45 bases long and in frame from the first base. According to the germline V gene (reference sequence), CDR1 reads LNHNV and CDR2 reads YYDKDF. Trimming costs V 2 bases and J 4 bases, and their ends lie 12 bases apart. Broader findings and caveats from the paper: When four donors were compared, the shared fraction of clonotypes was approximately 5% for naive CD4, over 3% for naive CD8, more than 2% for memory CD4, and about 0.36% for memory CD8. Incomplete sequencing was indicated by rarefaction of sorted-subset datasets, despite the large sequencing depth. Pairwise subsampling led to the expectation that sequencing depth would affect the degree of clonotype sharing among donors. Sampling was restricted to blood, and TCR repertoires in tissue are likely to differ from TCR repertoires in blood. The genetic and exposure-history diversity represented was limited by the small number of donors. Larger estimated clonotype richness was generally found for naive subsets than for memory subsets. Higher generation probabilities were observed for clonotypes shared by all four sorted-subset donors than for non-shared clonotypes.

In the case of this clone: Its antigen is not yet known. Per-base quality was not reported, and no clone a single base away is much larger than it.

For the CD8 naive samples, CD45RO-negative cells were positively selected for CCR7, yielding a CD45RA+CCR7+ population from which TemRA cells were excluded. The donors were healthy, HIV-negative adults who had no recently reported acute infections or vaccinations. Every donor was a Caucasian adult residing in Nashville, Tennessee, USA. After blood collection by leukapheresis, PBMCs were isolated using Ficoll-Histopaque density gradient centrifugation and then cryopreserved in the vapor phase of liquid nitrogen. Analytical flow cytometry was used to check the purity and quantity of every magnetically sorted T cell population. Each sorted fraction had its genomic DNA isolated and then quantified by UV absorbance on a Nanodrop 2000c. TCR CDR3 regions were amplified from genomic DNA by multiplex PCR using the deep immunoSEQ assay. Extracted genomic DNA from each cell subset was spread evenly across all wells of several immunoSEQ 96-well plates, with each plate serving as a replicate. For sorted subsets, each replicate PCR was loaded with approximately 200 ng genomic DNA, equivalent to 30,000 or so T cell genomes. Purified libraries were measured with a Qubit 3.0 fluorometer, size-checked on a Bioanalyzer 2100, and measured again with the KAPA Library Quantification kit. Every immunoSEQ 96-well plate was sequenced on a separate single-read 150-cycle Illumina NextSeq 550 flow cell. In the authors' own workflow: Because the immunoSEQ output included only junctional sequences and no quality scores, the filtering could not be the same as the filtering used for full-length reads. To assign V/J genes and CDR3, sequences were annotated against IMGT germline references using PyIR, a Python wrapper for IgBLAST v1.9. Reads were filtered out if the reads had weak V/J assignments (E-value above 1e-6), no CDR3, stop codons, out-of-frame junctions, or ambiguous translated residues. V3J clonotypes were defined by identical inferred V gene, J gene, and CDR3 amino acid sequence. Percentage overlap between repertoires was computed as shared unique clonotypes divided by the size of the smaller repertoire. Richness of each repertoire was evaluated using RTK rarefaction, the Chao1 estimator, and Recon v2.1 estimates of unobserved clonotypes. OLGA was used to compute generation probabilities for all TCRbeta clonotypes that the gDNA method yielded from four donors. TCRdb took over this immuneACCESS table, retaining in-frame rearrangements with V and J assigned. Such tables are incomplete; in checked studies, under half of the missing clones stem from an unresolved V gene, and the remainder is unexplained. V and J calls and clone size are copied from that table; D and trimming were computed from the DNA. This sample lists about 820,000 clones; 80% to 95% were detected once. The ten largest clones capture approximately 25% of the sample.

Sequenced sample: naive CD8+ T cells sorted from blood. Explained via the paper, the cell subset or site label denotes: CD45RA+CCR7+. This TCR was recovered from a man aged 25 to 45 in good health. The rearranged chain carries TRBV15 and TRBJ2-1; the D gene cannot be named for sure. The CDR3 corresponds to CATSRSPGTYNEQFF. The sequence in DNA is TGTGCCACCAGCAGATCTCCCGGAACTTACAATGAGCAGTTCTTC.